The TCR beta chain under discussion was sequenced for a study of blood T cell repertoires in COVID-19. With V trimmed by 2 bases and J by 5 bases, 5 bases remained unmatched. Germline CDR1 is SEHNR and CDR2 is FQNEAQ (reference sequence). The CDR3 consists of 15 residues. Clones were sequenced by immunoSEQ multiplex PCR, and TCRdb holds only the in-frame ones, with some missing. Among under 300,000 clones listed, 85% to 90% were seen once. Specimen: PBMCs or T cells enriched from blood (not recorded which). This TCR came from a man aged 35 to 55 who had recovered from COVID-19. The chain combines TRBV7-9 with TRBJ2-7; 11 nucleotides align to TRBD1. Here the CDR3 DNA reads TGTGCCAGCAGCTTACGGACAGGGGGCCTGGACGAGCAGTACTTC. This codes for CASSLRTGGLDEQYF.